This entry concerns a single T cell receptor (beta chain). The sample is drawn from a study of shared clonotypes between healthy human individuals. Cells designated naive CD8 were CD45RO-negative and were positively selected for CCR7, with terminally differentiated effector memory CD45RA+ cells excluded. Assay execution proceeded at the deep level. Sequenced by immunoSEQ multiplex PCR; TCRdb stores in-frame clones only, minus some. This table holds around 650,000 clones, 95% to 96% found once. The sequence was collected from a woman under 40 in good health. The sample taken for sequencing was naive CD8+ T cells sorted from blood.

Here the CDR3 DNA reads TGTGCCAGCAGCTTAGGGTGGGACCTACAAGAGACCCAGTACTTC. Translating gives CASSLGWDLQETQYF. The rearrangement links TRBV7-7 to TRBJ2-5; D may correspond to TRBD1 or TRBD2 (5 bases each). CDR3 size: 15 residues. V lost 1 base to trimming and J lost 2 bases, with 11 bases between them. Germline V gene data show CDR1 as SSHAT and CDR2 as FNYEAQ (reference sequence).